One and the same sample provided the 15 T cell receptor beta chains below, sequenced in a study of human T cells and chemical hapten exposure. Time point of the sample: patch test 1, 2 weeks after DPC sensitization. The treatment: therapeutic diphenylcyclopropenone sensitization with weekly scalp DPC. TCRdb independently ran MiXCR on the RACE reads; one entry per CDR3 protein. The sample shows around 340,000 distinct CDR3 sequences, approximately 6.3% of them seen only once. Sample: whole blood, taken in connection with sensitization to the hapten diphenylcyclopropenone (DPC). Every receptor here comes from a woman in her late teens or twenties with alopecia areata. Some clones in this sample may be carry-over from other donors' samples.

This clonotype has only a few counts. The CDR3 DNA reads as TGTGCCAGCAGTGAGACAGGCTTCTCTGGAAACACCATATATTTT. Amino acid sequence: CASSETGFSGNTIYF. The J gene is TRBJ1-3, the V gene TRBV6-1, with D possibly TRBD1 on 6 matching bases. V was pared by 3 bases and J by 0 bases, with 9 bases between. Per the germline V gene, CDR1 is MNHNS and CDR2 is SASEGT. CDR3 length: 15 residues.

This clonotype was seen more than once but under ten times. This rearrangement joins TRBV4-3 to TRBJ2-3, with TRBD2 identical over 8 bases. After removal of 0 bases from V and 2 bases from J, the junction contained 4 bases not matched to a gene. The V gene's germline CDR1 is LGHNA and CDR2 YSLEER. This CDR3 spans 16 amino acids. CDR3 sequence reads: CASSQDSGGPTDTQYF. For the CDR3, the DNA is TGCGCCAGCAGCCAAGACAGCGGGGGCCCCACAGATACGCAGTATTTT.

This clonotype was found a few times. The gene calls are TRBV20-1 and TRBJ1-5, with D maybe TRBD1 (5 bases). Per the germline V gene, CDR1 is DFQATT and CDR2 is SNEGSKA (reference sequence). The CDR3 has 15 amino acids. V gave up 2 bases and J gave up 6 bases, with 17 bases separating them. CDR3 bases: TGCAGTGCTAGAAGCATGGCAGGGCTTACTCAGCCCCAGCATTTT. Amino acid sequence: CSARSMAGLTQPQHF.

This clonotype was seen a handful of times. The rearrangement joins TRBV4-1 to TRBJ2-1; the D gene is possibly TRBD2 (6 bases). Germline lookup yields CDR1 MGHRA and CDR2 YSYEKL. Deletions cut 0 bases from V and 15 bases from J, with 15 bases between. CDR3 length: 13 amino acids. CDR3 DNA sequence: TGCGCCAGCAGCCAAGATCAGGAGCGGAGGGTGTTCTTC. Translation: CASSQDQERRVFF.

This chain joins TRBV10-3 and TRBJ1-4; TRBD1 matches at 8 bases. The CDR3 runs to 15 residues. Germline lookup yields CDR1 ENHRY and CDR2 SYGVKD. V lost 8 bases, J lost 8 bases, and 13 bases stayed unmatched. The CDR3 nucleotides are TGTGCCATCGGTACTTCAGGACAGGGAGGGGAAAAACTGTTTTTT. Its translation is CAIGTSGQGGEKLFF.

The V gene is TRBV2, the J gene TRBJ1-2, with D tentatively TRBD1 (5 bases). The CDR3 totals 16 residues. V dropped 2 bases and J dropped 0 bases, with 13 bases sitting between them. Germline assignment: CDR1 SNHLY and CDR2 FYNNEI. CDR3 DNA sequence: TGTGCCAGCAGTGAAAGGGGCCTCCGATCTAACTATGGCTACACCTTC. Its protein product is CASSERGLRSNYGYTF. The full variable domain, rest sourced from reference TRBV2 and TRBJ1-2, is EPEVTQTPSHQVTQMGQEVILRCVPISNHLYFYWYRQILGQKVEFLVSFYNNEISEKSEIFDDQFSVERPDGSNFTLKIRSTKLEDSAMYFCASSERGLRSNYGYTFGSGTRLTVV.

This clonotype showed up just a few times. This rearrangement joins TRBV5-4 to TRBJ1-2, with 9 nucleotides matching TRBD1. With V trimmed by 0 bases and J by 2 bases, 5 bases remained unmatched. Germline V CDR1 and CDR2: SGHNT, YYREEE (reference sequence). CDR3 length: 16 residues. The CDR3 DNA follows: TGTGCCAGCAGCTTGGGCGGGACAGGGATAAACTATGGCTACACCTTC. Amino acids: CASSLGGTGINYGYTF. The full variable domain, rest sourced from reference TRBV5-4 and TRBJ1-2, is ETGVTQSPTHLIKTRGQQVTLRCSSQSGHNTVSWYQQALGQGPQFIFQYYREEENGRGNFPPRFSGLQFPNYSSELNVNALELDDSALYLCASSLGGTGINYGYTFGSGTRLTVV.

This clonotype was found many times. V gene TRBV5-8 combines with J gene TRBJ1-1; 9 positions agree with TRBD1. This CDR3 spans 18 amino acids. Germline lookup yields CDR1 SGHTS and CDR2 YDEGEE. The ends lost 1 base at V and 0 bases at J; junction bases unmatched: 10. The CDR3 region has the DNA TGTGCCAGCAGCTTGAACTCCGGGACAGGGCCCCTGAACACTGAAGCTTTCTTT. Protein product: CASSLNSGTGPLNTEAFF.

CDR3 residues: CASSPDGAGGPYNEQFF. In DNA form, the CDR3 reads TGTGCCAGCAGCCCGGATGGAGCGGGGGGCCCCTACAATGAGCAGTTCTTC. This chain connects TRBV5-6 to TRBJ2-1; 9 nucleotides align to TRBD2. With V trimmed by 4 bases and J by 2 bases, 10 bases remained unmatched. Germline V gene lookup returns CDR1 SGHDT and CDR2 YYEEEE. The CDR3 consists of 17 residues.

This clonotype was recorded at least ten times. The chain links TRBV27 to TRBJ2-3; 10 positions agree with TRBD2. V lost 2 bases, J lost 2 bases, and 4 bases stayed unmatched. This CDR3 contains 16 residues. Germline CDR1 is MNHEY and CDR2 is SMNVEV (reference sequence). This CDR3 is CASSLELAGTTDTQYF. Written as DNA, the CDR3 is TGTGCCAGCAGTTTAGAACTAGCGGGGACCACAGATACGCAGTATTTT.

This clonotype was detected a few times. The chain couples TRBV7-2 to TRBJ2-3, with D perhaps TRBD2 (5 bases). From germline, CDR1 is SGHTA and CDR2 FQGNSA. This CDR3 is built from 15 residues. The V and J ends lost 1 base and 2 bases respectively, with 10 bases between them. CDR3 in amino acids: CASSLGSEFTDTQYF. The CDR3 coding sequence is TGTGCCAGCAGCTTAGGTAGCGAGTTCACAGATACGCAGTATTTT.

The chain links TRBV10-3 to TRBJ2-1, with D tentatively TRBD2 (6 bases). The V end was cut by 2 bases, the J end by 1 base, with 12 bases between. The CDR3 contains 16 residues. From germline, CDR1 is ENHRY and CDR2 SYGVKD. The CDR3 loop is CAISETSRFSYNEQFF. Here the CDR3 DNA reads TGTGCCATCAGTGAGACTAGCAGATTTTCCTACAATGAGCAGTTCTTC.

The rearrangement links TRBV28 to TRBJ2-7; 9 bases are a match to TRBD1. With 8 bases clipped from V and 6 bases from J, the junction kept 5 bases outside the gene matches. This CDR3 is 12 amino acids long. Germline V gene sequence: CDR1 MDHEN, CDR2 SYDVKM. Written as DNA, the CDR3 is TGTGCCAGCGGGACAGGGTCCGGCGAGCAGTACTTC. This encodes CASGTGSGEQYF.

This clonotype turned up a few times. This chain links TRBV7-6 with TRBJ1-3; the D gene is possibly TRBD1 (5 bases). This CDR3 region has 17 residues. Trimming cost V 0 bases and J 0 bases, with 12 bases left between them. CDR1 and CDR2 (germline): SGHVS, FNYEAQ. The DNA of the CDR3 is TGTGCCAGCAGCTTAGCGTATCGGGACCGCTCTGGAAACACCATATATTTT. Encoded protein: CASSLAYRDRSGNTIYF.

In this sample, this clonotype turned up a few times. The V call is TRBV7-2, the J call TRBJ2-3, with TRBD2 identical over 8 bases. The CDR3 totals 17 residues. Unmatched junction bases numbered 9, after V lost 2 bases and J lost 2 bases. From germline, CDR1 is SGHTA and CDR2 FQGNSA. The CDR3: CASSLSAGGISTDTQYF. DNA of the CDR3: TGTGCCAGCAGCTTATCCGCGGGGGGTATCTCCACAGATACGCAGTATTTT.